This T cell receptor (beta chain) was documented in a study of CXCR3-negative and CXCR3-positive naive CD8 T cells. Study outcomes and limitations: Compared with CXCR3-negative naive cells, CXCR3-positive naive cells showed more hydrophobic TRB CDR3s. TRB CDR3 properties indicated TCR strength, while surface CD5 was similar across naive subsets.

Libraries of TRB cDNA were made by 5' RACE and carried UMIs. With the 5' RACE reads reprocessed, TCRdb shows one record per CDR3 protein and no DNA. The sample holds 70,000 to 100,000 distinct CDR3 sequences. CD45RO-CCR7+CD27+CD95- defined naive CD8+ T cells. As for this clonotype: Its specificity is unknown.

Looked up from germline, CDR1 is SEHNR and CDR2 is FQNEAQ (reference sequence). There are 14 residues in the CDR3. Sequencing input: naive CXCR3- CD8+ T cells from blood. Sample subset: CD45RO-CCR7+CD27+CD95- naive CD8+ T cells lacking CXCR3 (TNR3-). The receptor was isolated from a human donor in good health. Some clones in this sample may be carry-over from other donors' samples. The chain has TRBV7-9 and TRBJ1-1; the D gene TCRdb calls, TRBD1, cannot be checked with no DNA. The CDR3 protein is CASSSGDWDTEAFF.